The 21 T cell receptor beta chains in this list originate from one sample, sequenced in a study of cytomegalovirus exposure and HLA in healthy donors. The PCR employed 60 Vbeta primers together with 13 Jbeta primers. Method: immunoSEQ multiplex PCR; TCRdb's copy keeps in-frame clones and lacks some. The sample includes 110,000 to 150,000 clones, under 90% of them seen just once. Sequencing was done on a sample of PBMCs. The receptors derive from a boy aged 2 to 10 in good health and CMV-seronegative.

The chain employs TRBV19 and TRBJ2-7; tentative D call: TRBD1 (6 bases). The CDR3 loop spans 13 amino acids. Germline V gene sequence: CDR1 LNHDA, CDR2 SQIVND (reference sequence). The germline V and J ends were trimmed by 3 bases and 4 bases, with 10 bases remaining between them. CDR3 loop: CASSIGRGYEQYF. CDR3 coding DNA: TGTGCCAGTAGTATCGGCAGGGGTTACGAGCAGTACTTC.

The chain joins TRBV5-4 to TRBJ2-1, with TRBD2 matching over 8 bases. The V segment lost 0 bases and the J segment 4 bases; nucleotides outside the gene matches: 6. Germline CDR1 SGHNT, CDR2 YYREEE (reference sequence). The CDR3 spans 16 residues. CDR3 sequence: CASSLVRGGDYNEQFF. CDR3 in DNA: TGTGCCAGCAGCTTGGTTCGGGGGGGGGATTACAATGAGCAGTTCTTC.

The rearrangement joins TRBV4-1 to TRBJ2-7; TRBD1 aligns across 7 bases. Germline CDR1 is MGHRA and CDR2 is YSYEKL. The length of the CDR3 is 15 residues. V gave up 5 bases and J gave up 1 base; unmatched junction bases: 8. The CDR3 sequence is CASSYDRTGSYEQYF. CDR3 nucleotide sequence: TGCGCCAGCAGCTACGACCGGACAGGTTCCTACGAGCAGTACTTC.

This chain joins TRBV7-8 and TRBJ2-3; TRBD1 matches at 7 bases. The CDR3 is 15 residues long. Germline-derived CDR1 and CDR2 are SGHVS and FQNEAQ. V shed 2 bases and J 4 bases; nucleotides not matched to a gene: 6. The CDR3 here is CASSLFSRGSDTQYF. CDR3 DNA sequence: TGTGCCAGCAGCTTATTTAGCAGGGGGTCAGATACGCAGTATTTT.

A single count supports this clone. The chain employs TRBV2 and TRBJ2-5; 8 bases fit TRBD1. Looked up from germline, CDR1 is SNHLY and CDR2 is FYNNEI. The CDR3 is made up of 14 amino acids. V dropped 5 bases and J dropped 5; count of bases not matched to a gene: 7. CDR3 nucleotide sequence: TGTGCCAGCAGTACCTGGGACAGGCCGGAGACCCAGTACTTC. Translation: CASSTWDRPETQYF.

The CDR3 DNA reads TGTGCCAGCAGTTCCTACAGGGAAATCGGGGAGCTGTTTTTT. Encoded protein: CASSSYREIGELFF. This rearrangement joins TRBV2 to TRBJ2-2; D may be TRBD1 (6 bases). The germline CDR1 and CDR2 sequences are SNHLY and FYNNEI. The V end lost 5 bases, the J end lost 7 bases, and 14 bases lay between the germline ends. This CDR3 is 14 amino acids long.

V gene TRBV7-9 combines with J gene TRBJ2-3; D unresolved. The V end was cut by 4 bases, the J end by 4 bases, with 9 bases between. The CDR3 is made up of 13 amino acids. CDR1 is SEHNR and CDR2 is FQNEAQ in the germline V gene (reference sequence). The CDR3 coding sequence is TGTGCCAGCAGCTCGGGTACGGCAGATACGCAGTATTTT. Encoded protein: CASSSGTADTQYF.

The chain couples TRBV7-8 to TRBJ1-1; no reliable D call. The CDR3 totals 14 residues. V lost 1 base to trimming and J lost 3 bases, with 9 bases between them. CDR1 and CDR2 from the germline V gene are SGHVS and FQNEAQ. In DNA, the CDR3 is TGTGCCAGCAGCTTAGGGTTGCGGGACACTGAAGCTTTCTTT. Translation: CASSLGLRDTEAFF.

J is TRBJ2-1 and V is TRBV5-1, with TRBD2 as a possible D gene (6 bases). V shed 0 bases and J shed 8 bases, with 9 bases lying between them. From germline, CDR1 is SGHRS and CDR2 YFSETQ. There are 13 residues in the CDR3. The CDR3 here is CASSLGGDYEQFF. CDR3 nucleotide sequence: TGCGCCAGCAGCTTGGGTGGGGACTATGAGCAGTTCTTC.

The chain links TRBV28 to TRBJ2-7; weak D call: TRBD1 (5 bases). Germline V CDR1 and CDR2: MDHEN, SYDVKM. CDR3 length equals 15 residues. V lost 1 base, J lost 0 bases, and 10 bases lay in between. The CDR3 sequence: CASSLLAGISYEQYF. CDR3 nucleotide sequence: TGTGCCAGCAGTTTATTGGCAGGGATCTCCTACGAGCAGTACTTC.

The chain is built from TRBV18 and TRBJ1-1; tentatively, D is TRBD1 (6 bases). The CDR3 consists of 14 residues. Germline CDR1 KGHSH, CDR2 LQKENI. Trimming took 3 bases from V and 4 from J, leaving 12 bases between them. CDR3: CASSPRQVSTEAFF. The CDR3, as DNA: TGTGCCAGCTCACCCCGACAGGTTTCCACTGAAGCTTTCTTT.

The chain employs TRBV28 and TRBJ2-5; 16 bases agree with TRBD2. Germline V CDR1 and CDR2: MDHEN, SYDVKM. V lost 6 bases to trimming and J lost 4 bases; unmatched junction nucleotides: 11. The CDR3 contains 18 residues. The CDR3 DNA reads as TGTGCCAGCAGCCTCCTCTCAGGGACTAGCGGGAGGGGAGAGACCCAGTACTTC. It is translated as CASSLLSGTSGRGETQYF.

The rearrangement uses TRBV5-6 and TRBJ2-3; 8 bases match TRBD2. Germline V lookup: CDR1 SGHDT, CDR2 YYEEEE. The J segment lost 4 bases and the V segment lost 5 bases, leaving 18 bases of the junction unmatched. This CDR3 contains 18 residues. CDR3 sequence reads: CASSQPSPGSGGADTQYF. In DNA, the CDR3 is TGTGCCAGCAGTCAACCCTCTCCCGGGAGCGGGGGCGCAGATACGCAGTATTTT.

The gene calls are TRBV5-5 and TRBJ1-2, with 7 positions matching TRBD1. Germline V gene lookup returns CDR1 SGHKS and CDR2 YYEKEE (reference sequence). V shed 1 base and J 8 bases; nucleotides not matched to a gene: 2. The CDR3 runs to 12 residues. The CDR3, as DNA: TGTGCCAGCAGCTTGACAGGGGAAGGCTACACCTTC. As protein: CASSLTGEGYTF.

The chain joins TRBV5-1 to TRBJ2-2; 12 bases fit TRBD1. The CDR3 spans 17 residues. J gave up 6 bases and V 0 bases, and 6 bases lay outside the gene matches. The V gene's germline CDR1 is SGHRS and CDR2 YFSETQ. CDR3 bases: TGCGCCAGCAGCTTGGAACCGGGACAGGGGGCACCCGGGGAGCTGTTTTTT. It is translated as CASSLEPGQGAPGELFF.

This chain connects TRBV2 to TRBJ1-3, with D tentatively TRBD1 (6 bases). Germline loops: CDR1 SNHLY, CDR2 FYNNEI. Trimming left V 0 bases short and J 5 bases short, with 11 bases between. This CDR3 spans 15 amino acids. For the CDR3, the DNA is TGTGCCAGCAGTGAAGCACAGGGACCCCGAAACACCATATATTTT. It is translated as CASSEAQGPRNTIYF.

The chain links TRBV5-1 to TRBJ2-1, with TRBD2 as a possible D gene (7 bases). Germline V gives CDR1 SGHRS, CDR2 YFSETQ. This CDR3 comprises 12 residues. V was trimmed by 6 bases and J by 7 bases, leaving 11 bases between them. CDR3 coding DNA: TGCGCCAGCAAAGAGGGGGGGAATGAGCAGTTCTTC. It codes for CASKEGGNEQFF.

The table lists this clone with a few counts. The CDR3 sequence is CASSLGTGKQYF. CDR3 nucleotide sequence: TGTGCCAGCAGTTTGGGAACAGGGAAACAGTACTTC. The chain recombines TRBV6-5 with TRBJ2-7, with TRBD1 as a possible D gene (6 bases). This CDR3 has 12 amino acids. V gave up 4 bases and J gave up 10 bases, with 14 bases separating them. The germline V gene encodes CDR1 MNHEY and CDR2 SVGAGI.

CDR3 bases: TGTGCCAGCAGTGCGAACAGGGTGGCTAATGAAAAACTGTTTTTT. As protein: CASSANRVANEKLFF. V gene TRBV6-1 combines with J gene TRBJ1-4; D possibly corresponds to TRBD1 (6 bases). Germline CDR1 and CDR2: MNHNS and SASEGT. The CDR3 consists of 15 residues. V gave up 4 bases and J gave up 3 bases, with 12 bases separating them.

This chain links TRBV6-1 with TRBJ2-6; no firm D call. This CDR3 is 13 amino acids long. The V gene lost 8 bases and the J gene lost 0 bases, with 5 bases spanning the gap. Per germline, CDR1 MNHNS and CDR2 SASEGT. CDR3: CASEVSGANVLTF. In DNA, the CDR3 is TGTGCCAGCGAGGTCTCTGGGGCCAACGTCCTGACTTTC.

The chain carries TRBV6-1 and TRBJ1-2; D is undetermined. Trimming removed 0 bases at V and 1 base at J, with 15 bases between. Germline-derived CDR1 and CDR2 are MNHNS and SASEGT. The CDR3 sequence is 17 residues long. In DNA, the CDR3 is TGTGCCAGCAGTGAAGCGCCCATAAGGAGGATTAACTATGGCTACACCTTC. This encodes CASSEAPIRRINYGYTF.